This T cell receptor beta chain was recovered during a study of T cell responses to AZD1222 COVID-19 vaccine. General study results and limits: Only six or seven AZD1222 recipients tested seropositive at baseline.

TCRdb's copy holds only in-frame clones and misses some; the assay was immunoSEQ multiplex PCR. The sample has some 130,000 clones, around four fifths seen once. With respect to this clone: Its cognate antigen is unknown.

V was trimmed by 9 bases and J by 0 bases, leaving 11 bases between them. This CDR3 region has 14 residues. The germline V gene encodes CDR1 SNHLY and CDR2 FYNNEI. The J gene is TRBJ1-4, the V gene TRBV2; the D is unclear. The sample here was peripheral blood, taken on day 0 of AZD1222 vaccination. This clonotype originated in an adult in good health. DNA of the CDR3: TGTGCCAGTACTTACGGGGCAACTAATGAAAAACTGTTTTTT. Translating it yields CASTYGATNEKLFF.